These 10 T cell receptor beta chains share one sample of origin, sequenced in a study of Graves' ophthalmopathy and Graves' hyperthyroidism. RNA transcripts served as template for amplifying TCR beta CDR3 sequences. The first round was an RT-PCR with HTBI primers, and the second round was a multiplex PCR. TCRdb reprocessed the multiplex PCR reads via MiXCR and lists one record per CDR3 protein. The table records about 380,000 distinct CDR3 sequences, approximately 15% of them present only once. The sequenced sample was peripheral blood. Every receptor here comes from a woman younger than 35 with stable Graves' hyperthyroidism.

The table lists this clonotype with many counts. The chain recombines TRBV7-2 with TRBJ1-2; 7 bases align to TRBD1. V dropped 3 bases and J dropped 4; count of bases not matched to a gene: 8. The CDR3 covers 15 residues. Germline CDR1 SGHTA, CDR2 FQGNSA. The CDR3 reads CASSLETGLVYGYTF. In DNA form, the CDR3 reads TGTGCCAGCAGCTTGGAGACAGGGCTCGTCTATGGCTACACCTTC.

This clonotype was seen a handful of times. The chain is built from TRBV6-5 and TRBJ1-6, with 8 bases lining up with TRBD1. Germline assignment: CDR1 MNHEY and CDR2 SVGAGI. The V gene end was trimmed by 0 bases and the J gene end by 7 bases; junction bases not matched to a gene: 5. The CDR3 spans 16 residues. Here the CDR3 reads CASSYSGQAWNSPLHF. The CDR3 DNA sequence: TGTGCCAGCAGTTACTCGGGACAGGCTTGGAATTCACCCCTCCACTTT.

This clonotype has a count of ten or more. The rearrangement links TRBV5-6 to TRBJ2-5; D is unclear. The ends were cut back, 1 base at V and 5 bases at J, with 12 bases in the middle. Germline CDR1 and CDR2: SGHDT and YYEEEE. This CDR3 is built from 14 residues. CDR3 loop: CASSLRASGETQYF. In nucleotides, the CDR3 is TGTGCCAGCAGCTTGAGGGCAAGTGGGGAGACCCAGTACTTC.

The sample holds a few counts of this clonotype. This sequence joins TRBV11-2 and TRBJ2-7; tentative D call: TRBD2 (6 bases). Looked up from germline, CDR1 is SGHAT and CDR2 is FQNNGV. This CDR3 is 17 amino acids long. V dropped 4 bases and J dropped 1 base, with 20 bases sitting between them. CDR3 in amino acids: CASSSPPPGLASYEQYF. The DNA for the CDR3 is TGTGCCAGCAGCTCCCCGCCCCCGGGACTGGCATCCTACGAGCAGTACTTC.

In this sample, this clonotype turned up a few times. The DNA for the CDR3 is TGCGCCAGCAGCTTGGGACACAGGGGGCGCTTCGAGACCCAGTACTTC. Its translation is CASSLGHRGRFETQYF. This sequence joins TRBV5-1 and TRBJ2-5, with 9 bases lining up with TRBD1. The germline V gene encodes CDR1 SGHRS and CDR2 YFSETQ. Trimming removed 0 bases from V and 5 bases from J; junction bases left unmatched: 8. The CDR3 length is 16 residues.

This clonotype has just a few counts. The CDR3 bases are TGTGCCAGCAGCTCAGGGTCCGAAGCTTTCTTT. Amino acid sequence: CASSSGSEAFF. This chain links TRBV11-3 with TRBJ1-1, with a tentative D call TRBD1 (5 bases). Germline lookup yields CDR1 SGHNT and CDR2 YENEEA. Trimming left V 4 bases short and J 8 bases short, with 8 bases between. The CDR3 is 11 residues long.

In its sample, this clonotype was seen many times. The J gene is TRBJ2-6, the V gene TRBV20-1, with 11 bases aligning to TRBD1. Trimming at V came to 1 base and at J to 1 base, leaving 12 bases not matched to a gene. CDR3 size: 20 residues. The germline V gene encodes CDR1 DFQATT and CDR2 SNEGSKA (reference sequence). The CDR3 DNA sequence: TGCAGTGCTAGAGGCACCGGGGACAGGGGGAAGAATTCTGGGGCCAACGTCCTGACTTTC. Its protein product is CSARGTGDRGKNSGANVLTF.

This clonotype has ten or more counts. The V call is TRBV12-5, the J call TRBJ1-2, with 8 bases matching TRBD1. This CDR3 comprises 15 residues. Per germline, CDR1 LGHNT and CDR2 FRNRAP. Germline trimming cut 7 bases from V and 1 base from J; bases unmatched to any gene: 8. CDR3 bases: TGTGCTAGTGTCGGACAGGGCCATCTTAACTATGGCTACACCTTC. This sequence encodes CASVGQGHLNYGYTF.

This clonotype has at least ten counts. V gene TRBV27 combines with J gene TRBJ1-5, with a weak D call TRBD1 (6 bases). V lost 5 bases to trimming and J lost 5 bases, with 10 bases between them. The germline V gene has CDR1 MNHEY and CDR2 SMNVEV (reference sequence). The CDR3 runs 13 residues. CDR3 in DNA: TGTGCCAGCAGTCCGGACAGCTATCAGCCCCAGCATTTT. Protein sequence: CASSPDSYQPQHF.

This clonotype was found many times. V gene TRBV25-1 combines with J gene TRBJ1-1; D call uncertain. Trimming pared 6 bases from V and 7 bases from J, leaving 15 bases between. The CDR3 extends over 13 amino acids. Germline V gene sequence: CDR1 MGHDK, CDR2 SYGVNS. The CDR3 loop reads CASRRSGGGEAFF. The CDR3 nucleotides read TGTGCCAGCAGGCGCTCGGGTGGAGGTGAAGCTTTCTTT.